This is a list of T cell receptor beta chains from one sample in a study of T-cell memory formation after mild COVID-19. TCRdb independently ran MiXCR on the 5' RACE reads; one entry per CDR3 protein. The table records hundreds of thousands of distinct CDR3 sequences, 20% of them present only once. Sequenced: PBMCs or a T cell subset sorted from them (not recorded which). These receptors all stem from an adult woman who had mild COVID-19 (a few samples of this study predate the infection). Cell type and time point are not known. Both conserved end residues are part of each CDR3. D genes are given only for firm matches. Expanded clones are given a class, and other clones once, few, many or no size at all.

d_gene	abundance	v_gene	j_gene	CDR3aa	CDR3nt
.	.	TRBV29-1	TRBJ1-1	CSVEGGDYWDTEAFF	TGCAGCGTTGAAGGAGGTGATTATTGGGACACTGAAGCTTTCTTT
.	few	TRBV7-9	TRBJ2-1	CAGGGHDNEQFF	TGTGCTGGCGGGGGACACGACAATGAGCAGTTCTTC
TRBD1	.	TRBV20-1	TRBJ2-2	CSAWTGNTGELFF	TGCAGTGCCTGGACAGGAAACACCGGGGAGCTGTTTTTT
TRBD2	.	TRBV5-1	TRBJ2-3	CASRLLAEVPTDTQYF	TGCGCCAGCAGGCTCCTAGCGGAGGTGCCCACAGATACGCAGTATTTT
.	.	TRBV5-1	TRBJ2-1	CASSGGGSQYNEQFF	TGCGCCAGCAGCGGAGGGGGCTCACAATACAATGAGCAGTTCTTC
.	.	TRBV14	TRBJ2-3	CASSPYQWGTDTQYF	TGTGCCAGCAGCCCGTATCAGTGGGGCACAGATACGCAGTATTTT
.	.	TRBV18	TRBJ1-1	CASSPQELNTEAFF	TGTGCCAGCTCGCCGCAGGAGCTGAACACTGAAGCTTTCTTT
.	few	TRBV4-1	TRBJ2-1	CASSQDWYEQFF	TGCGCCAGCAGCCAAGACTGGTATGAGCAGTTCTTC
TRBD2	.	TRBV20-1	TRBJ2-1	CSARWAGGVHNEQFF	TGCAGTGCACGGTGGGCGGGGGGGGTCCACAATGAGCAGTTCTTC
TRBD2	few	TRBV20-1	TRBJ2-7	CSASLAGKGGEQYF	TGCAGTGCTAGCCTAGCGGGAAAGGGGGGGGAGCAGTACTTC
TRBD1	.	TRBV7-9	TRBJ2-3	CASSTDRGGGGTDTQYF	TGTGCCAGCAGCACCGACAGGGGCGGAGGTGGCACAGATACGCAGTATTTT
.	.	TRBV30	TRBJ1-2	CAWSIGGAGNGYTF	TGTGCCTGGAGTATTGGGGGCGCAGGAAATGGCTACACCTTC
TRBD2	few	TRBV24-1	TRBJ2-3	CATSDPSGSVDTQYF	TGTGCCACCAGTGATCCTAGCGGGAGCGTGGATACGCAGTATTTT
.	.	TRBV12-3/TRBV12-4	TRBJ1-1	CASSFWYLGNTEAFF	TGTGCCAGCAGTTTTTGGTATTTGGGGAACACTGAAGCTTTCTTT
TRBD2	.	TRBV4-1	TRBJ2-5	CASSQDGFGGLAGQETQYF	TGCGCCAGCAGCCAAGATGGATTCGGCGGACTAGCGGGTCAAGAGACCCAGTACTTC
TRBD2	.	TRBV6-6	TRBJ2-5	CASSHRPAGGETQYF	TGTGCCAGCAGCCACCGACCAGCGGGGGGAGAGACCCAGTACTTC
TRBD1	.	TRBV7-3	TRBJ1-1	CASSLTGTGYMNTEAFF	TGTGCCAGCAGCTTAACCGGGACAGGTTACATGAACACTGAAGCTTTCTTT
.	.	TRBV4-3	TRBJ1-1	CASSHDTSNTEAFF	TGCGCCAGCAGCCACGACACGTCGAACACTGAAGCTTTCTTT
TRBD2	few	TRBV20-1	TRBJ2-3	CSARPGRDTDTQYF	TGCAGTGCTCGCCCGGGGAGGGACACAGATACGCAGTATTTT
.	.	TRBV12-3/TRBV12-4	TRBJ1-1	CASRDLNTEAFF	TGTGCCAGCAGGGACTTGAACACTGAAGCTTTCTTT
.	.	TRBV15	TRBJ2-7	CATSRDFRLSGDQSYEQYF	TGTGCCACCAGCAGAGATTTCCGTCTCTCCGGGGACCAATCCTACGAGCAGTACTTC
.	.	TRBV4-2	TRBJ2-1	CASSQEGPPYNEQFF	TGTGCCAGCAGCCAAGAAGGACCCCCCTACAATGAGCAGTTCTTC
.	.	TRBV30	TRBJ2-3	CAWSAGQLTDTQYF	TGTGCCTGGAGTGCAGGACAACTCACAGATACGCAGTATTTT
TRBD2	.	TRBV5-1	TRBJ2-7	CASSPGRPSGGPSYEQYF	TGCGCCAGCAGCCCGGGGCGTCCTAGCGGGGGGCCCTCCTACGAGCAGTACTTC
TRBD2	.	TRBV4-2	TRBJ2-5	CASSHRLAGDETQYF	TGTGCCAGCAGCCATCGACTAGCGGGGGATGAGACCCAGTACTTC
TRBD1	.	TRBV12-3/TRBV12-4	TRBJ2-6	CASSLGGTAGANVLTF	TGTGCCAGCAGTTTAGGGGGGACAGCCGGGGCCAACGTCCTGACTTTC
TRBD2	.	TRBV28	TRBJ2-3	CASKASGATDTQYF	TGTGCCAGCAAGGCTAGCGGCGCCACAGATACGCAGTATTTT
.	.	TRBV29-1	TRBJ1-2	CSARGAYGYTF	TGCAGCGCCCGGGGTGCCTATGGCTACACCTTC
.	few	TRBV27	TRBJ2-7	CASSLSRPGEQYF	TGTGCCAGCAGTTTGAGCAGGCCCGGGGAGCAGTACTTC
.	many	TRBV7-2	TRBJ2-7	CASSPGTYEQYF	TGTGCCAGCAGCCCCGGTACCTACGAGCAGTACTTC
TRBD2	.	TRBV18	TRBJ2-4	CASSPSSPGLAGVRNIQYF	TGTGCCAGCTCACCAAGTTCACCGGGACTAGCGGGAGTAAGGAACATTCAGTACTTC
TRBD2	.	TRBV4-1	TRBJ2-7	CASSRLVAGGTYEQYF	TGCGCCAGCAGCCGCCTCGTAGCGGGGGGCACCTACGAGCAGTACTTC
TRBD2	.	TRBV5-1	TRBJ2-1	CASSLVASGLYNEQFF	TGCGCCAGCAGCTTGGTGGCTAGCGGGCTCTACAATGAGCAGTTCTTC
.	few	TRBV20-1	TRBJ2-5	CSARVGGTVLQETQYF	TGCAGTGCTAGAGTTGGCGGGACGGTCCTCCAAGAGACCCAGTACTTC
.	.	TRBV30	TRBJ2-5	CAWSVGSVAGETQYF	TGTGCCTGGAGTGTTGGGTCAGTGGCAGGAGAGACCCAGTACTTC
.	.	TRBV28	TRBJ1-1	CASSLSADEAFF	TGTGCCAGCAGCCTGTCGGCAGATGAAGCTTTCTTT
TRBD1	few	TRBV29-1	TRBJ1-2	CSVATDRVGYGYTF	TGCAGCGTTGCTACTGACAGGGTCGGCTATGGCTACACCTTC
.	few	TRBV27	TRBJ1-1	CASSWAPGRTEAFF	TGTGCCAGCAGTTGGGCTCCGGGACGGACTGAAGCTTTCTTT
.	once	TRBV18	TRBJ1-4	CASSPGLEGEKLFF	TGTGCCAGCTCACCAGGCCTGGAGGGTGAAAAACTGTTTTTT
.	.	TRBV12-3/TRBV12-4	TRBJ1-5	CASSLGSLGGPNQPQHF	TGTGCCAGCAGTTTAGGAAGCTTAGGGGGGCCCAATCAGCCCCAGCATTTT
TRBD2	few	TRBV7-3	TRBJ2-1	CASSIAGNSYNEQFF	TGTGCCAGCAGCATAGCGGGAAACTCCTACAATGAGCAGTTCTTC
.	few	TRBV9	TRBJ1-1	CASSVLSSGHEAFF	TGTGCCAGCAGCGTACTATCGTCAGGACATGAAGCTTTCTTT
.	few	TRBV6-2/TRBV6-3	TRBJ2-7	CASRPPDGAPSYEQYF	TGTGCCAGCAGGCCCCCAGACGGGGCCCCCTCCTACGAGCAGTACTTC
TRBD2	few	TRBV25-1	TRBJ2-5	CASSAPSGRAGETQYF	TGTGCCAGCAGCGCCCCAAGCGGGAGGGCCGGGGAGACCCAGTACTTC
.	few	TRBV3-1	TRBJ2-3	CASSQGPATVDTQYF	TGTGCCAGCAGCCAAGGACCAGCTACCGTTGATACGCAGTATTTT
.	.	TRBV9	TRBJ2-1	CASSAAANEQFF	TGTGCCAGCAGCGCCGCGGCGAATGAGCAGTTCTTC
.	.	TRBV20-1	TRBJ1-2	CSARDLKARGAGYGYTF	TGCAGTGCTAGAGATTTAAAAGCGAGGGGAGCAGGCTATGGCTACACCTTC
.	.	TRBV29-1	TRBJ2-7	CSVEHNRYEQYF	TGCAGCGTTGAACACAACCGATACGAGCAGTACTTC
TRBD1	.	TRBV3-1	TRBJ1-2	CASSRDRVGYGYTF	TGTGCCAGCAGTCGCGACAGGGTGGGCTATGGCTACACCTTC
TRBD1	.	TRBV7-2	TRBJ2-7	CASSLVAQGKGEQYF	TGTGCCAGCAGCTTAGTAGCACAGGGGAAGGGGGAGCAGTACTTC
TRBD2	.	TRBV24-1	TRBJ2-2	CATSDPGLAGVTGELFF	TGTGCCACCAGTGACCCGGGACTAGCGGGAGTCACCGGGGAGCTGTTTTTT
.	.	TRBV15	TRBJ1-2	CATSRAGTVSYGYTF	TGTGCCACCAGCAGAGCCGGAACAGTCAGTTATGGCTACACCTTC
.	.	TRBV30	TRBJ1-5	CAWSVYGSGNQPQHF	TGTGCCTGGAGTGTATACGGGTCTGGCAATCAGCCCCAGCATTTT
.	.	TRBV20-1	TRBJ2-3	CSARDFTDTQYF	TGCAGTGCGCGGGACTTCACAGATACGCAGTATTTT
.	few	TRBV6-5	TRBJ1-2	CASSYSVNGHYGYTF	TGTGCCAGCAGTTACTCGGTCAACGGCCACTATGGCTACACCTTC